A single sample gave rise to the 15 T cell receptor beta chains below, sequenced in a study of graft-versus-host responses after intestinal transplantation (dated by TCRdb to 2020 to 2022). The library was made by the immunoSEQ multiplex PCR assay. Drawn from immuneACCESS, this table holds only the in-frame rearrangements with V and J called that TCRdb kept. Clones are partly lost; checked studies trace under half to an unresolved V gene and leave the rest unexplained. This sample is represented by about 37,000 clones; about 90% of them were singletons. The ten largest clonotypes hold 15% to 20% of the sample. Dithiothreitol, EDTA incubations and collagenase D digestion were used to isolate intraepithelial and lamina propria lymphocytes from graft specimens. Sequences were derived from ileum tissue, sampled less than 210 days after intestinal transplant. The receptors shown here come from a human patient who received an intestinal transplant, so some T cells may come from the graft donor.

The chain's CDR3 is CASSVGVGVGEQFF. The CDR3 region has the DNA TGTGCCAGCAGCGTAGGCGTAGGGGTGGGTGAGCAGTTCTTC. The chain uses TRBV9 and TRBJ2-1; maybe TRBD1 (5 bases). The germline V gene encodes CDR1 SGDLS and CDR2 YYNGEE. V lost 0 bases and J lost 9, with 13 bases in between. The CDR3 consists of 14 residues.

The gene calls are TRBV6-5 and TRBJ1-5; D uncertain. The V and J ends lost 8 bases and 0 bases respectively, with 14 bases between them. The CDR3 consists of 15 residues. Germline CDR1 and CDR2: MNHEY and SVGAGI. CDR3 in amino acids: CASAAGLNSNQPQHF. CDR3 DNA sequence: TGTGCCAGCGCTGCGGGGTTAAATAGCAATCAGCCCCAGCATTTT.

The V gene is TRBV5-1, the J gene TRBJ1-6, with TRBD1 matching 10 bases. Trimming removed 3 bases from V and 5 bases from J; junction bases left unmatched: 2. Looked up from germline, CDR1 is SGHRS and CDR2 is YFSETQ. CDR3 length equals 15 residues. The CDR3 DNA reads TGCGCCAGCAGCTCGGGACAGGGGAATAATTCACCCCTCCACTTT. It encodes CASSSGQGNNSPLHF.

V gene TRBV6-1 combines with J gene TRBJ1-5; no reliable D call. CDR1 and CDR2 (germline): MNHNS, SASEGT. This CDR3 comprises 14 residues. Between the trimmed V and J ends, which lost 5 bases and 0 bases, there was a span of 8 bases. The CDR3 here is CASSLFHSNQPQHF. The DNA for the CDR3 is TGTGCCAGCAGTCTGTTTCATAGCAATCAGCCCCAGCATTTT.

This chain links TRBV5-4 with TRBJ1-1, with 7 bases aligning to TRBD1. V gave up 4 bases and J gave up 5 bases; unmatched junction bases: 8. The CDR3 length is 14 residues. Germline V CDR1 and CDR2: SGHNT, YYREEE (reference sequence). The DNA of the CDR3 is TGTGCCAGCAGCCCGGGACAGCTTTATACTGAAGCTTTCTTT. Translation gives CASSPGQLYTEAFF.

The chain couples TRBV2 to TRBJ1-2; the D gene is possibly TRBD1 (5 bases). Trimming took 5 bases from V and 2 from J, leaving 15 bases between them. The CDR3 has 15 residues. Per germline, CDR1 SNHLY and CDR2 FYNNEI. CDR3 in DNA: TGTGCCAGCAGTCGGACAACTCTCAAAAACTATGGCTACACCTTC. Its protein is CASSRTTLKNYGYTF.

The CDR3 sequence: CASSRLSGGAYEQYF. CDR3 sequence (DNA): TGCGCCAGCAGCCGGCTTAGCGGGGGGGCCTACGAGCAGTACTTC. The V and J genes are TRBV4-1 and TRBJ2-7, with TRBD2 matching 11 bases. CDR1 MGHRA and CDR2 YSYEKL come from the germline V gene. The length of the CDR3 is 15 residues. Trimming at V came to 4 bases and at J to 2 bases, leaving 4 bases not matched to a gene.

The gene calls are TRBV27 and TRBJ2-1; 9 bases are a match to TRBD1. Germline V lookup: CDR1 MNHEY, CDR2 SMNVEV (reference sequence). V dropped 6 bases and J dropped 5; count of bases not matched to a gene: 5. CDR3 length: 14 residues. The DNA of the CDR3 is TGTGCCAGCAGGACAGGGGGAGTTAACAATGAGCAGTTCTTC. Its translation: CASRTGGVNNEQFF.

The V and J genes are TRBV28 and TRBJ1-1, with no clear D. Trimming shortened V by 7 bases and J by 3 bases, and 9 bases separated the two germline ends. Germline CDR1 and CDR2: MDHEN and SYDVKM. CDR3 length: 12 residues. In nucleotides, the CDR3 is TGTGCCAGCAAACTAGGACACACTGAAGCTTTCTTT. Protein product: CASKLGHTEAFF. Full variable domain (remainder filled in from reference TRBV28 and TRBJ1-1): DVKVTQSSRYLVKRTGEKVFLECVQDMDHENMFWYRQDPGLGLRLIYFSYDVKMKEKGDIPEGYSVSREKKERFSLILESASTNQTSMYLCASKLGHTEAFFGQGTRLTVV.

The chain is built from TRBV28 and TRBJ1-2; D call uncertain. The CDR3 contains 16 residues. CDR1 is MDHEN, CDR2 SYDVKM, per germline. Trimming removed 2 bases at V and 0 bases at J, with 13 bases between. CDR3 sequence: CASSLKVGRSNYGYTF. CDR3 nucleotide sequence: TGTGCCAGCAGTTTAAAAGTAGGGCGGTCTAACTATGGCTACACCTTC.

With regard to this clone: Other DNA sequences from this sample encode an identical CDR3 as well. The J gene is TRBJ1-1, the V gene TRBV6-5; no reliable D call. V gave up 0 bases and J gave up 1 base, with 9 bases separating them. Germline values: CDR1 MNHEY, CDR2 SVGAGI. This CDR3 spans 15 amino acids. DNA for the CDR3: TGTGCCAGCAGTTACTCCTTAGGTTGGAACACTGAAGCTTTCTTT. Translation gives CASSYSLGWNTEAFF.

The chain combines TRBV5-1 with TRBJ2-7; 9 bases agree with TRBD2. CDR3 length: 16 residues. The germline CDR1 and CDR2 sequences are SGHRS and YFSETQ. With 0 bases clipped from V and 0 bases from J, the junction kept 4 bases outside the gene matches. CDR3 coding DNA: TGCGCCAGCAGCTTGGGGCTAGCGGGGAGCTCCTACGAGCAGTACTTC. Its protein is CASSLGLAGSSYEQYF.

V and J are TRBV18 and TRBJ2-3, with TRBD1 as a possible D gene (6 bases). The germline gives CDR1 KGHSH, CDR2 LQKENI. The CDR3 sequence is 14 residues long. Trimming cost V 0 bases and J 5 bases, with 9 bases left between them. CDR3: CASSPPGGQDTQYF. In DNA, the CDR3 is TGTGCCAGCTCACCACCTGGGGGACAAGATACGCAGTATTTT.

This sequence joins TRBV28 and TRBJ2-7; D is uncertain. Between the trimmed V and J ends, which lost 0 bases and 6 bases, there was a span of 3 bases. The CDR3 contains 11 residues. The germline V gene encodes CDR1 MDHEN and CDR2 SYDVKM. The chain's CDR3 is CASSLWGEQYF. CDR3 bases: TGTGCCAGCAGTTTATGGGGCGAGCAGTACTTC.

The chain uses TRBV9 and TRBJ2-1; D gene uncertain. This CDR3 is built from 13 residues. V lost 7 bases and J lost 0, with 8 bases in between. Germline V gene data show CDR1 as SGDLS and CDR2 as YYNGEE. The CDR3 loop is CASGRSSYNEQFF. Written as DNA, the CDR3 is TGTGCCAGCGGCAGGAGCTCCTACAATGAGCAGTTCTTC.